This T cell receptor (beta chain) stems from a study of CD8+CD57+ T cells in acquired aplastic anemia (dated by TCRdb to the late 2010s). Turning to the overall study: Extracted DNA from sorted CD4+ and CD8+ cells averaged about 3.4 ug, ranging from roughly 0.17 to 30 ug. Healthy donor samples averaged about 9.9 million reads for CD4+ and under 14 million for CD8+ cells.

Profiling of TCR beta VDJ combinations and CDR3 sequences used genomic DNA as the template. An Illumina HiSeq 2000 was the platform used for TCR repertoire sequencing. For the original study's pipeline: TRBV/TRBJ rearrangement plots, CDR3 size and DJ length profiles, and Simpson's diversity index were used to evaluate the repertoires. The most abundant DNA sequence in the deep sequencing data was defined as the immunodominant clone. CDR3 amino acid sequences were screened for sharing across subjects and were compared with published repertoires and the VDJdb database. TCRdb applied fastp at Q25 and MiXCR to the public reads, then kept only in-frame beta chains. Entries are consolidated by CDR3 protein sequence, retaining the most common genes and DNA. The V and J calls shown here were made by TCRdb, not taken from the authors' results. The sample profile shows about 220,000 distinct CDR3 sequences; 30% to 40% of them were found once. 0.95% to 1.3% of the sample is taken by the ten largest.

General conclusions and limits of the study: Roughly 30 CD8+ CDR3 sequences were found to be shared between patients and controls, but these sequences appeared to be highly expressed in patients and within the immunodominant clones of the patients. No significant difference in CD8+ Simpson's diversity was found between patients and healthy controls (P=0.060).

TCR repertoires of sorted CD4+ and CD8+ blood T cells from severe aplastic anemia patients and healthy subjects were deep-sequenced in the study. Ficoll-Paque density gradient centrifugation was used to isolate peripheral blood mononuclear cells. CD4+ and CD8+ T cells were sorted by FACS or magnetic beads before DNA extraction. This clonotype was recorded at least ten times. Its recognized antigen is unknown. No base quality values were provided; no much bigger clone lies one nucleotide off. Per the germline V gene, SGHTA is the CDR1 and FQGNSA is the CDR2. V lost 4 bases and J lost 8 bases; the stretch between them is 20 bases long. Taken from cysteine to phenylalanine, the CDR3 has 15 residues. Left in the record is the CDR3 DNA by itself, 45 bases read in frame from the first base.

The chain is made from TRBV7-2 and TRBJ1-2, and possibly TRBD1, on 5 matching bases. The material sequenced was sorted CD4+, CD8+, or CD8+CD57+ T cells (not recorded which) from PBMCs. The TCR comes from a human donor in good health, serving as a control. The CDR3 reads CASSSAREGAGGYTF. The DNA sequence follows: TGTGCCAGCAGCTCGGCGCGAGAAGGGGCGGGAGGCTACACCTTC.